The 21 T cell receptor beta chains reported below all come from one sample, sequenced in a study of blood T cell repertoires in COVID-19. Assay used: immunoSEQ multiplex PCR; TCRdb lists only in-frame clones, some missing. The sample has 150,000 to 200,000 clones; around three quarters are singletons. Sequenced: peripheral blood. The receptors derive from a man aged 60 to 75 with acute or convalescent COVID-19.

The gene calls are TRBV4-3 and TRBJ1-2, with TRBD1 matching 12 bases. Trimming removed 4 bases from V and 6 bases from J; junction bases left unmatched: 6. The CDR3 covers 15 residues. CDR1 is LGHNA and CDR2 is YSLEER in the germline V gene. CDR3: CASSPQGTGGHGYTF. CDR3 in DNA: TGCGCCAGCAGCCCCCAGGGGACAGGGGGCCATGGCTACACCTTC.

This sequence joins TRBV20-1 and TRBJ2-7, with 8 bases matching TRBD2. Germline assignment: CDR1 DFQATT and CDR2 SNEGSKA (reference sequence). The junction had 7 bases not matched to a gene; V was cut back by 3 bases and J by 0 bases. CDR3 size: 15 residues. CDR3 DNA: TGCAGTGCTAGTTTAGCGGGGCCGAGCTCCTACGAGCAGTACTTC. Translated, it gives CSASLAGPSSYEQYF.

CDR3 sequence: CASSVRTNPYNEQFF. DNA of the CDR3: TGTGCCAGCAGCGTTAGGACTAACCCGTACAATGAGCAGTTCTTC. This chain links TRBV9 with TRBJ2-1, with D maybe TRBD2 (6 bases). The V and J ends lost 2 bases and 4 bases respectively, with 13 bases between them. Germline CDR1 reads SGDLS; CDR2 reads YYNGEE. The length of the CDR3 is 15 residues.

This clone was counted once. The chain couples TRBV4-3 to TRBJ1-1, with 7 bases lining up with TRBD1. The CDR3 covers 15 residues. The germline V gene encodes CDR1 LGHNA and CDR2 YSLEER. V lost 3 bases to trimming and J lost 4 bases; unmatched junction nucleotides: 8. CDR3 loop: CASSQTGLSRTEAFF. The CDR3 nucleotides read TGCGCCAGCAGCCAGACAGGGCTTAGTCGCACTGAAGCTTTCTTT.

The CDR3 nucleotides read TGTGCCAGCAGCGCCTCCTTCGAGGGGGGGTACTACAATGAGCAGTTCTTC. Protein: CASSASFEGGYYNEQFF. The V gene is TRBV9, the J gene TRBJ2-1; TRBD2 is a possible D gene (7 bases). The CDR3 contains 17 residues. Deletions cut 3 bases from V and 3 bases from J, with 19 bases between. Germline V lookup: CDR1 SGDLS, CDR2 YYNGEE.

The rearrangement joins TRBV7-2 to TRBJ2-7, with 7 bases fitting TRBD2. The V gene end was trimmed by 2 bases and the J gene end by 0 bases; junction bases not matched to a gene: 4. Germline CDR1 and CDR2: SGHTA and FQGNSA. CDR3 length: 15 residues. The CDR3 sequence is CASSLRSGDSYEQYF. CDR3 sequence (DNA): TGTGCCAGCAGCTTACGAAGCGGGGACTCCTACGAGCAGTACTTC. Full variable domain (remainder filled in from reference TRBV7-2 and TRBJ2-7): GAGVSQSPSNKVTEKGKDVELRCDPISGHTALYWYRQSLGQGLEFLIYFQGNSAPDKSGLPSDRFSAERTGGSVSTLTIQRTQQEDSAVYLCASSLRSGDSYEQYFGPGTRLTVT.

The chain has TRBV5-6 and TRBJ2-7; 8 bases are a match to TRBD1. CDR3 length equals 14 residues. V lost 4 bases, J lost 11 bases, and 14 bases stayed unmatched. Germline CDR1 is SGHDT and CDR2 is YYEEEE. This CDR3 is CASSKGQGASIEYF. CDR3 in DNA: TGTGCCAGCAGCAAAGGACAGGGTGCTTCCATAGAGTACTTC.

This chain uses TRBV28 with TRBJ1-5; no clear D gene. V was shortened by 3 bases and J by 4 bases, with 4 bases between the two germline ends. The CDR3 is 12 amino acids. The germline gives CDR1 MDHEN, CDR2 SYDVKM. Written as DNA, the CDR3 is TGTGCCAGCAGTTTCGGGAATCAGCCCCAGCATTTT. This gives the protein CASSFGNQPQHF.

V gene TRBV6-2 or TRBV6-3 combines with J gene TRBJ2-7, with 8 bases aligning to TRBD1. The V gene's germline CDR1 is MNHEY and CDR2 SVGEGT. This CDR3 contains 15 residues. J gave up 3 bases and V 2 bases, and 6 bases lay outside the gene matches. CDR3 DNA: TGTGCCAGCAGTTACGAACAGGGGGAAGGCTACGAGCAGTACTTC. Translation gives CASSYEQGEGYEQYF.

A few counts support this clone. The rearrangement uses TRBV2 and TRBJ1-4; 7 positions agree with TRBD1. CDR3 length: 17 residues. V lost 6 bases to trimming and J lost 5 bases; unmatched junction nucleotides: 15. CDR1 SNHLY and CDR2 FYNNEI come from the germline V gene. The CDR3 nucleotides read TGTGCCAGCAGAGCCGGACAGGTCGCTACCCTAAATGAAAAACTGTTTTTT. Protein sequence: CASRAGQVATLNEKLFF.

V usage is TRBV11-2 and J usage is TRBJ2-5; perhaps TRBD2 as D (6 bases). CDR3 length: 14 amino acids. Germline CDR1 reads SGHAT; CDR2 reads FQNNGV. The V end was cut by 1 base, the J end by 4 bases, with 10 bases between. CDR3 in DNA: TGTGCCAGCAGCTTAGCGGGGGAGGCAGAGACCCAGTACTTC. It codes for CASSLAGEAETQYF.

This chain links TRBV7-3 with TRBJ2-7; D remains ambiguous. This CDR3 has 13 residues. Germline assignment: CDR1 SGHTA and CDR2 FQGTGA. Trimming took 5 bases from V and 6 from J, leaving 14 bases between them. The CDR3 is CASSGGGFGEQYF. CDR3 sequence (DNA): TGTGCCAGCAGCGGCGGCGGTTTCGGCGAGCAGTACTTC.

In DNA, the CDR3 is TGTGCCAGCAGCTTAGGTACCTACGAGCAGTACTTC. Encoded protein: CASSLGTYEQYF. The chain uses TRBV7-6 and TRBJ2-7; unclear D gene. V shed 1 base and J shed 2 bases, with 3 bases lying between them. CDR3 length equals 12 residues. Looked up from germline, CDR1 is SGHVS and CDR2 is FNYEAQ.

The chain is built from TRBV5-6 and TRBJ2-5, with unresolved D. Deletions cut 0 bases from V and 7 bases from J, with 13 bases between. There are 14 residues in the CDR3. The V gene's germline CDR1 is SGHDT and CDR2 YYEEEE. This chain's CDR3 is CASSLARSPGTQYF. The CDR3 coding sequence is TGTGCCAGCAGCTTGGCTAGGTCGCCTGGGACCCAGTACTTC. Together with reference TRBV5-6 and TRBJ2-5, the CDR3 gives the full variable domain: DAGVTQSPTHLIKTRGQQVTLRCSPKSGHDTVSWYQQALGQGPQFIFQYYEEEERQRGNFPDRFSGHQFPNYSSELNVNALLLGDSALYLCASSLARSPGTQYFGPGTRLLVL.

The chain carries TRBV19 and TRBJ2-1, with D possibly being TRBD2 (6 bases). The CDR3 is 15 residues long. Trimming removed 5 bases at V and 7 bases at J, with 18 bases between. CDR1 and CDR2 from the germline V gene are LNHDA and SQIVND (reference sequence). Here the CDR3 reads CASSLRASEWNEQFF. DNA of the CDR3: TGTGCCAGTAGTCTGAGGGCTAGCGAGTGGAATGAGCAGTTCTTC.

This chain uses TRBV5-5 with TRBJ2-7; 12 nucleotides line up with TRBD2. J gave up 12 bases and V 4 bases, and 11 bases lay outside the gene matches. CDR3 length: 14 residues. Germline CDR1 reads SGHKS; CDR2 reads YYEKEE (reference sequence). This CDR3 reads CASSQTSGGLRPYF. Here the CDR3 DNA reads TGTGCCAGCAGCCAGACTAGCGGGGGCCTTAGGCCGTACTTC.

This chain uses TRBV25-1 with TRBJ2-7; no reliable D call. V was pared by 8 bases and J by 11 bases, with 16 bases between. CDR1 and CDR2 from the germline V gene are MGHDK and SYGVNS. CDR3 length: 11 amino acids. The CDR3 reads CASRDTLAEYF. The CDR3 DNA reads TGTGCCAGCCGCGACACCCTCGCAGAGTACTTC.

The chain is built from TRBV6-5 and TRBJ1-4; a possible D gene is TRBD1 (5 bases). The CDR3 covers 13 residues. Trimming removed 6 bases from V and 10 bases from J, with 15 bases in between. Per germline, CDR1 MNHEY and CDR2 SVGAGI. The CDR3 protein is CASSQWGQGKLFF. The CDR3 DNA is TGTGCCAGCAGCCAATGGGGTCAGGGAAAACTGTTTTTT.

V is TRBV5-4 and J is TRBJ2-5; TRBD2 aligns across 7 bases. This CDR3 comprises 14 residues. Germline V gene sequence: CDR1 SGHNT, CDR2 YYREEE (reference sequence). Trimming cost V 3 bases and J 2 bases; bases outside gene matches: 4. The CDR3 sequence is CASSSGGGQETQYF. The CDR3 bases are TGTGCCAGCAGCTCTGGGGGAGGGCAAGAGACCCAGTACTTC.

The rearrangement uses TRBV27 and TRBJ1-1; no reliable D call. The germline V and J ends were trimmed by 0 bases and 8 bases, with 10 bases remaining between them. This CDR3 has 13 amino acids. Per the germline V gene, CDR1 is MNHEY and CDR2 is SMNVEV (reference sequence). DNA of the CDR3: TGTGCCAGCAGTTTATCGAGCACTGCCGAAGCTTTCTTT. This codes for CASSLSSTAEAFF.

The CDR3 region has the DNA TGCGCCAGCAGCCAAGGCACCACAGGAGAGCAGTACTTC. Translation gives CASSQGTTGEQYF. The chain joins TRBV4-3 to TRBJ2-7, with a weak D call TRBD1 (5 bases). Germline CDR1 LGHNA, CDR2 YSLEER. This CDR3 has 13 amino acids. Trimming left V 1 base short and J 7 bases short, with 11 bases between.